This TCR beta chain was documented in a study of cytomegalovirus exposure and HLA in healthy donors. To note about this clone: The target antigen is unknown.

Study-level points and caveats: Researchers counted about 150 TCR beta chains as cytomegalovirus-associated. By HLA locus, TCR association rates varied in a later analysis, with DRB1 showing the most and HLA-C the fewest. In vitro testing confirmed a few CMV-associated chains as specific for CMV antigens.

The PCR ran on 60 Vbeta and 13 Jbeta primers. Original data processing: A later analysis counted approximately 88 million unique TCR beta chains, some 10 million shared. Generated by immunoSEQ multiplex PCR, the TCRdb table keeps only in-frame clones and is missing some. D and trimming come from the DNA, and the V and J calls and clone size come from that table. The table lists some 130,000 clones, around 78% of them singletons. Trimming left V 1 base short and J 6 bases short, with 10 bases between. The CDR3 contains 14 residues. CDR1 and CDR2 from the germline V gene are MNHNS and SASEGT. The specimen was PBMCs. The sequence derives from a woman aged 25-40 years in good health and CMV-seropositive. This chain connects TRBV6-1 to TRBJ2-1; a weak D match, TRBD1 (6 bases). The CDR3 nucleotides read TGTGCCAGCAGTGAAGTACAGGGCCTCAATGAGCAGTTCTTC. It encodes CASSEVQGLNEQFF.